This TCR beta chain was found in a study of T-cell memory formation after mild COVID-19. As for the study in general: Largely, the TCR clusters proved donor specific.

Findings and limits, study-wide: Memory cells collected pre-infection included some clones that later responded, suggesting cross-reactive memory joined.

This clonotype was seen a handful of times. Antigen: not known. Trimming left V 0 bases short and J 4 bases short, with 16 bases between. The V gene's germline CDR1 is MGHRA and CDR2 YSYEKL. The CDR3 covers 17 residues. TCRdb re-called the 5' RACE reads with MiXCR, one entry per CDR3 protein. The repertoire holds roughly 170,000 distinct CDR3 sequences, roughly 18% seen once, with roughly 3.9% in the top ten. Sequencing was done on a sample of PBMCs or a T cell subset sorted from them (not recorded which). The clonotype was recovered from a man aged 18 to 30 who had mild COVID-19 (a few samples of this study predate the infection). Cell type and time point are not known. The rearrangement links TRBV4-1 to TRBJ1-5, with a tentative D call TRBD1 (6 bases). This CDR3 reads CASSQERAGEINQPQHF. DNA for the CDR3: TGCGCCAGCAGCCAAGAGCGGGCAGGGGAGATTAATCAGCCCCAGCATTTT.